This TCR beta chain was found in a study of T cell responses to AZD1222 COVID-19 vaccine. Data came from immunoSEQ multiplex PCR; TCRdb stores just in-frame clones and leaves some out. This sample has around 130,000 clones, with over 90% found just once. The germline gives CDR1 SGHRS, CDR2 YFSETQ. The CDR3 is 14 amino acids. Trimming took 4 bases from V and 4 from J; bases not matched to a gene: 7. Broader study findings: When two AZD1222 doses had been given, Spike-specific TCR breadth and depth rose. Repertoire samples came only from after the peak T cell response.

A note on this clone: Its antigen is unidentified.

The genes are TRBV5-1 and TRBJ1-1, with 7 bases fitting TRBD1. The sample in question was peripheral blood, obtained on day 0 of AZD1222 vaccination. This clonotype was obtained from an adult in good health. The CDR3 loop reads CASSGPTGITEAFF. The CDR3 nucleotides read TGCGCCAGCAGCGGCCCGACAGGGATCACTGAAGCTTTCTTT.